The TCR beta chain under discussion was sequenced for a study of T cells in Graves' hyperthyroidism and ophthalmopathy. The PBMCs were sourced from fresh peripheral blood (around 10 ml). The CDR3 extends over 16 amino acids. J lost 8 bases, V lost 3 bases, and 7 bases had no gene match. RNA transcripts yielded amplified TCR beta CDR3 regions. The HTBI set primed first-round TCR CDR3 RT-PCR. A single record per CDR3 protein comes from TCRdb applying MiXCR to the multiplex PCR reads. The table shows over 500,000 distinct CDR3 sequences, with about 15% occurring only once. Sequencing was carried out using blood. The chain links TRBV12-3 or TRBV12-4 to TRBJ2-1, with 13 bases fitting TRBD2. This clonotype originated in a woman aged 25 to 39 with Graves' ophthalmopathy. CDR3 DNA sequence: TGTGCCAGCAGTTTGGGACTAGCGGGATCCGGCGATGAGCAGTTCTTC. Its protein is CASSLGLAGSGDEQFF.